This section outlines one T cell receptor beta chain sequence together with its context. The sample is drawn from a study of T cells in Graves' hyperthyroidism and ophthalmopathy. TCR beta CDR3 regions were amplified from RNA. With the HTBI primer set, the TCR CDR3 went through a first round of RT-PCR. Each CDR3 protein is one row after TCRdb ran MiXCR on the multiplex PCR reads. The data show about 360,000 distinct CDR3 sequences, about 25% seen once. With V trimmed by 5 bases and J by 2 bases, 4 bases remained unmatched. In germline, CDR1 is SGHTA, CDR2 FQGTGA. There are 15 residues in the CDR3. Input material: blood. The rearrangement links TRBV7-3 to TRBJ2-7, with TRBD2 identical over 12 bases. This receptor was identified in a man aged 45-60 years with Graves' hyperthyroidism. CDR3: CASSPSSGRAYEQYF. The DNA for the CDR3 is TGTGCCAGCAGCCCTTCTAGCGGGAGGGCCTACGAGCAGTACTTC. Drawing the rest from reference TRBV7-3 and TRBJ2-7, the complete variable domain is GAGVSQTPSNKVTEKGKYVELRCDPISGHTALYWYRQSLGQGPEFLIYFQGTGAADDSGLPNDRFFAVRPEGSVSTLKIQRTERGDSAVYLCASSPSSGRAYEQYFGPGTRLTVT.